Listed below are T cell receptor beta chains from one sample, sequenced in a study of blood T cell repertoires in COVID-19. Here immunoSEQ multiplex PCR was the method, and the copy in TCRdb shows in-frame clones only, minus some. The data show fewer than 200,000 clones, over 75% seen once. Material: peripheral blood. The source is a man aged 65 to 79 with acute or convalescent COVID-19. Both conserved end residues are part of each CDR3. The D gene is left open where the match is weak. The size field is filled for only some rows; it gives once, few, many or a size class.

V	D	size	J	DNA	CDR3
TRBV6-5	TRBD2	-	TRBJ2-7	TGTGCCAGCATCGGCGTAGCGGGGAGCGAGCAGTACTTC	CASIGVAGSEQYF
TRBV7-9	TRBD1	once	TRBJ2-7	TGTGCCAGCAGCTTAGCTAAGGGACAGGGAGACTACGAGCAGTACTTC	CASSLAKGQGDYEQYF
TRBV18	TRBD1	few	TRBJ1-2	TGTGCCAGCTCAGGGGACAGGACCTATGGCTACACCTTC	CASSGDRTYGYTF
TRBV11-2	-	-	TRBJ1-1	TGTGCCAGCAGCTTAAGCAGGGGATATGGTGAAGCTTTCTTT	CASSLSRGYGEAFF
TRBV2	TRBD1	-	TRBJ2-1	TGTGCCAGCAGTCCCGCAGGGGGCCTTAACAATGAGCAGTTCTTC	CASSPAGGLNNEQFF
TRBV5-8	TRBD1	-	TRBJ1-1	TGTGCCAGCAGTCTTGGGACAGGGGCCTTCGCGTCCGCTGAAGCTTTCTTT	CASSLGTGAFASAEAFF
TRBV7-9	-	-	TRBJ1-2	TGTGCCAGCAACACCATTGATAACTATGGCTACACCTTC	CASNTIDNYGYTF
TRBV5-6	TRBD1	many	TRBJ2-2	TGTGCCAGCAGGAAGGACAGGGCCACTTACACCGGGGAGCTGTTTTTT	CASRKDRATYTGELFF
TRBV7-2	-	once	TRBJ2-2	TGTGCCAGCAGCTTAGGGACAGTATTTACCGGGGAGCTGTTTTTT	CASSLGTVFTGELFF
TRBV7-9	-	once	TRBJ2-2	TGTGCCAGCAGCTTATTACTAGCGAACACCGGGGAGCTGTTTTTT	CASSLLLANTGELFF
TRBV12-3/TRBV12-4	-	-	TRBJ2-1	TGTGCCAGCAGTCGCTCCTACAATGAGCAGTTCTTC	CASSRSYNEQFF
TRBV6-4	-	-	TRBJ1-1	TGTGCCAGCAGTGTATCCGTGAACACTGAAGCTTTCTTT	CASSVSVNTEAFF
TRBV10-3	TRBD2	-	TRBJ2-1	TGTGCCATCAGTGGGCGGCGGGAGATCCGCAATGAGCAGTTCTTC	CAISGRREIRNEQFF
TRBV6-4	-	-	TRBJ1-1	TGTGCCAGCAGAACCACGTCAGGGCACACTGAAGCTTTCTTT	CASRTTSGHTEAFF
TRBV10-3	TRBD1	-	TRBJ1-1	TGTGCCATCAGTGAGTCACAGGGGAACCACACTGAAGCTTTCTTT	CAISESQGNHTEAFF
TRBV10-1	-	many	TRBJ2-1	TGCGCCAGCAGTGAGGGTCGGTCGGGATTCGTCAATGAGCAGTTCTTC	CASSEGRSGFVNEQFF
TRBV5-1	-	-	TRBJ2-3	TGCGCCAGCACTTTGCAGGGGCACACAGATACGCAGTATTTT	CASTLQGHTDTQYF
TRBV19	-	few	TRBJ2-7	TGTGCCAGTAGTACCACTTGGAGGGCCTCCTACGAGCAGTACTTC	CASSTTWRASYEQYF
TRBV6-6	TRBD2	many	TRBJ2-2	TGTGCCAGCTTTTCGGCGGGGGACACCGGGGAGCTGTTTTTT	CASFSAGDTGELFF
TRBV10-1	-	few	TRBJ2-6	TGCGCCAGCAGTGAGGGACTCCCTGGGGCCAACGTCCTGACTTTC	CASSEGLPGANVLTF
TRBV6-5	-	-	TRBJ1-2	TGTGCCAGCAGCCGCACACAAAACTATGGCTACACCTTC	CASSRTQNYGYTF
TRBV10-3	-	once	TRBJ2-7	TGTGCCATCAGAAGCGGGACACCACTCCTCTACGAGCAGTACTTC	CAIRSGTPLLYEQYF
TRBV14	TRBD1	-	TRBJ2-3	TGTGCCAGTTCCCGACAGGGGAGAGTTAGCACAGATACGCAGTATTTT	CASSRQGRVSTDTQYF
TRBV19	TRBD2	-	TRBJ2-3	TGTGCCAGTAGTCTCCTACTAGCGGGGGGGGATACGCAGTATTTT	CASSLLLAGGDTQYF
TRBV19	-	-	TRBJ1-1	TGTGCCAGTAGTATCCCTCAGGGCCGTGGGGAAGCTTTCTTT	CASSIPQGRGEAFF
TRBV19	-	-	TRBJ2-1	TGTGCCAGTAGTATAAGGGTGGGGGGTAACAATGAGCAGTTCTTC	CASSIRVGGNNEQFF
TRBV28	TRBD1	-	TRBJ1-5	TGTGCCAGCAGCGACGGACAGGGCGGAAATCAGCCCCAGCATTTT	CASSDGQGGNQPQHF
TRBV5-1	-	-	TRBJ1-2	TGCGCCAGCAGCTTGGATGGGGGCCCGGGGGGCTACACCTTC	CASSLDGGPGGYTF
TRBV28	-	-	TRBJ1-1	TGTGCCAGCATATTGGGGGAGGGCAGGGGAACTTTCTTT	CASILGEGRGTFF
TRBV19	-	-	TRBJ1-5	TGTGCCAGTAGTCGACAGACTAATCAGCCCCAGCATTTT	CASSRQTNQPQHF
TRBV7-6	TRBD1	-	TRBJ1-1	TGTGCCAGCACCGAAGGGGCAGGGGGGAACACTGAAGCTTTCTTT	CASTEGAGGNTEAFF
TRBV5-4	TRBD2	-	TRBJ2-5	TGTGCCAGCAGCTTGAGTTCCAGTGGGGGGGGGACCCAGTACTTC	CASSLSSSGGGTQYF
TRBV9	-	-	TRBJ2-3	TGTGCCAGCAGCCCAACCCCCGTGGAGGCAGATACGCAGTATTTT	CASSPTPVEADTQYF
TRBV24-1	TRBD1	-	TRBJ1-2	TGTGCCACCAGTGAGGACAGGGGAGGGTATGGCTACACCTTC	CATSEDRGGYGYTF
TRBV13	-	few	TRBJ1-1	TGTGCCAGCAGCTCACAGGGAACTGAAGCTTTCTTT	CASSSQGTEAFF
TRBV19	TRBD1	-	TRBJ1-1	TGTGCCAGTCAGGGGACAGCCGACACTGAAGCTTTCTTT	CASQGTADTEAFF
TRBV6-4	TRBD1	once	TRBJ2-2	TGTGCCAGCAGTGCCGAAGGACAGGCGGGCGGGGAGCTGTTTTTT	CASSAEGQAGGELFF
TRBV29-1	-	-	TRBJ2-7	TGCAGCGTTGGTGTGGGGGCTCGGGAGCAGTACTTC	CSVGVGAREQYF
TRBV18	-	-	TRBJ2-1	TGTGCCAGCTCACAGGTAGCGGCGGGGGAGCAGTTCTTC	CASSQVAAGEQFF
TRBV5-6	-	-	TRBJ1-4	TGTGCCAGCAGCTCAGCCGGGGTAATTGTTCTAGAAAAACTGTTTTTT	CASSSAGVIVLEKLFF
TRBV7-8	-	-	TRBJ1-6	TGTGCCAGCAGACACGAGGGGGTCGGGAATTCACCCCTCCACTTT	CASRHEGVGNSPLHF
TRBV19	TRBD2	-	TRBJ2-1	TGTGCCAGTAGTATAGGATGGGCTAGCGGGGCAACCTACAATGAGCAGTTCTTC	CASSIGWASGATYNEQFF
TRBV5-4	-	-	TRBJ1-2	TGTGCCAGCAGCGCACCCCGTGAGTCTAACTATGGCTACACCTTC	CASSAPRESNYGYTF
TRBV7-8	TRBD1	-	TRBJ1-2	TGTGCCAGCAGCCAATTTTGGGACAGGGGGCTGACCATCCCTATGGGCTACACCTTC	CASSQFWDRGLTIPMGYTF
TRBV6-4	TRBD1	-	TRBJ1-1	TGTGCCAGCAGTTTGGAGACAGGGGGCACTGAAGCTTTCTTT	CASSLETGGTEAFF
TRBV9	TRBD1	-	TRBJ1-2	TGTGCCAGCAGCAGACAGGGAGGTGGCTACACCTTC	CASSRQGGGYTF
TRBV6-2/TRBV6-3	-	-	TRBJ1-2	TGTGCCAGCAGCACCGGGCAGGGGCACAACTATGGCTACACCTTC	CASSTGQGHNYGYTF
TRBV5-1	TRBD1	-	TRBJ1-1	TGCGCCAGCAGCTTGGATCAGGACAGGGTGAACACTGAAGCTTTCTTT	CASSLDQDRVNTEAFF